One sample yielded the 15 T cell receptor beta chains listed below, sequenced in a study of blood T cell repertoires in COVID-19. Produced via immunoSEQ multiplex PCR; TCRdb's table is partial and in-frame only. The table lists around 130,000 clones, around nine tenths of them singletons. Sequencing was done on a sample of peripheral blood. All receptors derive from a woman aged 50 to 65 with acute or convalescent COVID-19.

The genes are TRBV13 and TRBJ1-1; perhaps TRBD1 as D (6 bases). Germline CDR1 PRHDT, CDR2 FYEKMQ (reference sequence). V lost 5 bases to trimming and J lost 4 bases, with 8 bases between them. CDR3 length: 12 residues. Written as DNA, the CDR3 is TGTGCCAGCAGCCCACAGGGCACTGAAGCTTTCTTT. Amino acids: CASSPQGTEAFF.

The V and J genes are TRBV6-5 and TRBJ2-7, with 12 bases fitting TRBD2. Germline V gene data show CDR1 as MNHEY and CDR2 as SVGAGI. The ends lost 8 bases at V and 4 bases at J; junction bases unmatched: 6. The CDR3 is 14 residues long. In DNA, the CDR3 is TGTGCCAGCTCCGGGCTAGCGGGAGGGTACGAGCAGTACTTC. The encoded protein is CASSGLAGGYEQYF.

V and J are TRBV14 and TRBJ1-4, with a tentative D call TRBD1 (5 bases). The V gene's germline CDR1 is SGHDN and CDR2 FVKESK. V lost 4 bases to trimming and J lost 8 bases, with 20 bases between them. The length of the CDR3 is 16 residues. The CDR3 reads CASSRGGDQRREKLFF. The CDR3 nucleotides read TGTGCCAGCAGCCGTGGGGGGGACCAACGGCGGGAAAAACTGTTTTTT.

This clone was seen just once. The chain is built from TRBV4-3 and TRBJ2-5; 7 bases agree with TRBD2. This CDR3 has 16 residues. Germline trimming cut 4 bases from V and 6 bases from J; bases unmatched to any gene: 14. Germline CDR1 and CDR2: LGHNA and YSLEER. In DNA form, the CDR3 reads TGCGCCAGCAGCCTCGGCGGCGGGGGAGAAGGAAAGACCCAGTACTTC. Residues: CASSLGGGGEGKTQYF.

This rearrangement joins TRBV30 to TRBJ1-2; D unclear. From germline, CDR1 is GTSNPN and CDR2 SVGIG (reference sequence). This CDR3 is built from 14 residues. V was pared by 2 bases and J by 3 bases, with 13 bases between. The CDR3 spells CAWSPKIYYYGYTF. The CDR3 nucleotides are TGTGCCTGGAGTCCCAAAATATACTACTATGGCTACACCTTC.

The V gene is TRBV24-1, the J gene TRBJ2-1, with D perhaps matching TRBD2 (6 bases). The CDR3 runs 11 residues. Germline V gene lookup returns CDR1 KGHDR and CDR2 SFDVKD. The V end was cut by 5 bases, the J end by 14 bases, with 12 bases between. CDR3 region: CATSAGTQKFF. DNA for the CDR3: TGTGCCACCAGTGCCGGGACTCAGAAGTTCTTC.

In its sample, this clone was seen once. The chain has TRBV21-1 and TRBJ1-2. TRBV21-1 counts as a pseudogene. The CDR3 has 14 residues. The chain's CDR3 is CASSKAETYNGYTF. CDR3 nucleotides: TGTGCCAGCAGCAAAGCAGAGACTTACAATGGCTACACCTTC.

The V and J genes are TRBV10-3 and TRBJ2-1; TRBD2 might be the D (6 bases). CDR3 length: 15 residues. Germline V gene sequence: CDR1 ENHRY, CDR2 SYGVKD. Trimming removed 8 bases at V and 6 bases at J, with 20 bases between. The CDR3, as DNA: TGTGCCATCCAACAGCGGGCCGAATTGACCAATGAGCAGTTCTTC. Its protein is CAIQQRAELTNEQFF.

The chain links TRBV5-8 to TRBJ2-1, with D hard to call. The germline gives CDR1 SGHTS, CDR2 YDEGEE. The CDR3 runs to 14 residues. V was shortened by 2 bases and J by 4 bases, with 10 bases between the two germline ends. The CDR3 region is CASSFPYNYNEQFF. CDR3 DNA sequence: TGTGCCAGCAGCTTTCCATACAATTACAATGAGCAGTTCTTC.

This sequence joins TRBV3-1 (or the pseudogene TRBV3-2) and TRBJ2-6; D ambiguous. The V gene's germline CDR1 is LGHDT and CDR2 YNNKEL (reference sequence). The V and J ends lost 4 bases and 0 bases respectively, with 4 bases between them. The CDR3 is 14 residues long. This CDR3 reads CASSPYSGANVLTF. The CDR3 DNA is TGTGCCAGCAGCCCGTACTCTGGGGCCAACGTCCTGACTTTC.

The chain couples TRBV7-2 to TRBJ1-3, with D uncertain. CDR3 length: 14 amino acids. The V gene lost 5 bases and the J gene lost 4 bases, with 12 bases spanning the gap. Germline loops: CDR1 SGHTA, CDR2 FQGNSA. CDR3 coding DNA: TGTGCCAGCAGCCTAGACTCCAGGGGAAACACCATATATTTT. Translating gives CASSLDSRGNTIYF.

The gene calls are TRBV6-5 and TRBJ1-2; TRBD1 is a possible D gene (6 bases). This CDR3 is built from 13 residues. The germline V gene has CDR1 MNHEY and CDR2 SVGAGI. The V end lost 2 bases, the J end lost 7 bases, and 11 bases lay between the germline ends. Here the CDR3 reads CASSYPGAAGYTF. Here the CDR3 DNA reads TGTGCCAGCAGTTACCCAGGGGCGGCTGGCTACACCTTC.

CDR3 loop: CASSRGRGGLYEQYF. The CDR3 DNA follows: TGTGCCAGCAGCCGAGGGCGGGGTGGACTCTACGAGCAGTACTTC. The V gene is TRBV7-8, the J gene TRBJ2-7; D perhaps matches TRBD2 (6 bases). CDR1 is SGHVS, CDR2 FQNEAQ, per germline. Trimming left V 5 bases short and J 3 bases short, with 17 bases between. There are 15 residues in the CDR3.

The V gene is TRBV24-1, the J gene TRBJ1-2, with D possibly being TRBD1 (5 bases). Looked up from germline, CDR1 is KGHDR and CDR2 is SFDVKD. Trimming left V 0 bases short and J 4 bases short, with 14 bases between. This CDR3 spans 16 amino acids. The CDR3 bases are TGTGCCACCAGTGATTTGAGATACAGGAACCCCTATGGCTACACCTTC. Amino acid sequence: CATSDLRYRNPYGYTF.

As concerns this clone: Other nucleotide sequences from this sample produce the same CDR3. This chain uses TRBV7-2 with TRBJ2-5; 10 bases line up with TRBD2. Germline assignment: CDR1 SGHTA and CDR2 FQGNSA. CDR3 length: 14 residues. The trim removed 8 bases at V and 5 bases at J, leaving 8 bases unmatched. CDR3 sequence: CASSSSGRQETQYF. Written as DNA, the CDR3 is TGTGCCAGCTCCTCTAGCGGGAGACAGGAGACCCAGTACTTC. The variable domain in full, with the rest retrieved from reference TRBV7-2 and TRBJ2-5, is GAGVSQSPSNKVTEKGKDVELRCDPISGHTALYWYRQSLGQGLEFLIYFQGNSAPDKSGLPSDRFSAERTGGSVSTLTIQRTQQEDSAVYLCASSSSGRQETQYFGPGTRLLVL.